What follows is one TCR beta chain and its context. Its specificity is unknown. The sample comes from a study of shared clonotypes between healthy human individuals. Overall study: The plates for each donor numbered three CD4 naive, three CD4 memory, two CD8 naive and one CD8 memory.

With 5 bases removed from V and 5 bases from J, the gap between germline ends came to 15 bases. Germline V gene lookup returns CDR1 SGHVS and CDR2 FQNEAQ. The CDR3 length is 14 residues. Assay: immunoSEQ multiplex PCR; the TCRdb copy retains only in-frame clones and omits some. Among 650,000 to 800,000 clones listed, around 77% were seen once. Study conclusions and caveats: A handful of donors showed sharing of approximately 5% of naive CD4 clonotypes.

Specimen: memory CD4+ T cells sorted from blood. Subset given: CD45RA-negative fraction. This clonotype was sampled from a woman in her thirties in good health. This chain links TRBV7-8 with TRBJ1-2, with a possible D match to TRBD1 (5 bases). In nucleotides, the CDR3 is TGTGCCAGCAGCCCGGATATGGGGGGATATGGCTACACCTTC. It codes for CASSPDMGGYGYTF.